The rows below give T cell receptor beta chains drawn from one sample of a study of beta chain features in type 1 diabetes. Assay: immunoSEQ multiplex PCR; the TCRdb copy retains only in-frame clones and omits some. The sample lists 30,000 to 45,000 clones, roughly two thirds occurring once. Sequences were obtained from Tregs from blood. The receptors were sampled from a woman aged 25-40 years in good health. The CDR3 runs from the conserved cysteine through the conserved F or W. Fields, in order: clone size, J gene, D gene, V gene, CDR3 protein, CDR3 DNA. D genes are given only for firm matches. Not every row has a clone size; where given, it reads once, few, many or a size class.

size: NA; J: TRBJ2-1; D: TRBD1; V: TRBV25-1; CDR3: CASQRQGSSYNEQFF; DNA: TGTGCCAGCCAAAGACAGGGGAGCTCCTACAATGAGCAGTTCTTC
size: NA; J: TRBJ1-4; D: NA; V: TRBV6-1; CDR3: CASSATRAERKLFF; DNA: TGTGCCAGCAGTGCAACCAGGGCGGAAAGAAAACTGTTTTTT
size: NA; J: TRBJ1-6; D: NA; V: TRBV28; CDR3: CASSLGPGLGSPLHF; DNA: TGTGCCAGCAGTTTAGGTCCAGGGCTAGGTTCACCCCTCCACTTT
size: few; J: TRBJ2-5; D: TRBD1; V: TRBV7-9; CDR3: CASSFLQGADGDQYF; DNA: TGTGCCAGCAGCTTCCTACAGGGGGCGGATGGGGACCAGTACTTC
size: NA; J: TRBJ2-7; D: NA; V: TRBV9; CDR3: CASSEGTGGYEQYF; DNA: TGTGCCAGCAGCGAGGGGACTGGCGGCTACGAGCAGTACTTC
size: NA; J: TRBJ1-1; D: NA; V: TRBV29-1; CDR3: CSAGRYGTEAFF; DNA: TGCAGCGCCGGGAGGTATGGCACTGAAGCTTTCTTT
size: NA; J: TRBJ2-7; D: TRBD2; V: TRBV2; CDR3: CASSPWGGAGAYEQYF; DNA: TGTGCCAGCAGTCCGTGGGGGGGAGCGGGAGCCTACGAGCAGTACTTC
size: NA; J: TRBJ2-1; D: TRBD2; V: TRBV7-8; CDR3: CASSPPGLAGLNNEQFF; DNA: TGTGCCAGCAGCCCGCCGGGACTAGCGGGCCTTAACAATGAGCAGTTCTTC
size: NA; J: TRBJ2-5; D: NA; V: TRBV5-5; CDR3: CASSLEGRRAQYF; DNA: TGTGCCAGCAGCTTGGAGGGGAGGAGGGCCCAGTACTTC
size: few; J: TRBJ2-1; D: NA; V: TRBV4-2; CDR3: CASSQDLASKVFF; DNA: TGTGCCAGCAGCCAAGATCTGGCTAGTAAGGTGTTCTTC
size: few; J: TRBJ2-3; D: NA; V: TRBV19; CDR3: CASSILVDSTDTQYF; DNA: TGTGCCAGTAGTATCCTAGTCGATAGCACAGATACGCAGTATTTT
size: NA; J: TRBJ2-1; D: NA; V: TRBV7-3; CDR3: CASSLTFAGYNEQFF; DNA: TGTGCCAGCAGCTTAACTTTTGCCGGCTACAATGAGCAGTTCTTC